A selection of T cell receptor beta chains follows, all from one sample in a study of T cells after yellow fever vaccination. A single record per CDR3 protein comes from TCRdb applying MiXCR to the 5' RACE reads. Counted here are 100,000 to 150,000 distinct CDR3 sequences, roughly 15% occurring once; the ten biggest clones make up 43%. Sequenced here: CD8+ T cells sorted from PBMCs, sampled 5 days after the yellow fever booster vaccination. The source of these receptors is a man aged 18 to 30 who received the YFV17D yellow fever vaccine. The CDR3 runs from the conserved cysteine through the conserved F or W. D genes are given only for firm matches.

D: TRBD1
V: TRBV4-1
CDR3: CASREDHGQGKIKFF

D: NA
V: TRBV11-2
CDR3: CASSLIGGASTDTQYF

D: TRBD1
V: TRBV10-3
CDR3: CAIRGDSYEQYF

D: NA
V: TRBV6-2/TRBV6-3
CDR3: CASSRLGPGGTEAFF

D: NA
V: TRBV5-1
CDR3: CASRLGGRETQYF

D: TRBD1
V: TRBV6-7
CDR3: CASTISGAGGCDSPLHF

D: TRBD1
V: TRBV30
CDR3: CAWRTGFASYNEQFF

D: TRBD2
V: TRBV12-3/TRBV12-4
CDR3: CASSLVAGGTSYEQYF

D: TRBD2
V: TRBV15
CDR3: CATSGEGRQTDTQYF

D: NA
V: TRBV7-2
CDR3: CASSRVHKGALDFSIVAKNIQYF

D: NA
V: TRBV20-1
CDR3: CSADTGDSYEQYF

D: NA
V: TRBV6-2/TRBV6-3
CDR3: CASSAGGSGYTF

D: NA
V: TRBV29-1
CDR3: CSVGGIPPYTEAFF

D: TRBD1
V: TRBV12-3/TRBV12-4
CDR3: CASRADRGTQYF

D: NA
V: TRBV12-3/TRBV12-4
CDR3: CASRHGAPSGANVLTF

D: NA
V: TRBV12-5
CDR3: CASADSPWEQYF

D: NA
V: TRBV29-1
CDR3: CSVGGEANTGELFF

D: TRBD1
V: TRBV6-1
CDR3: CASSEEGTGGYEQYF